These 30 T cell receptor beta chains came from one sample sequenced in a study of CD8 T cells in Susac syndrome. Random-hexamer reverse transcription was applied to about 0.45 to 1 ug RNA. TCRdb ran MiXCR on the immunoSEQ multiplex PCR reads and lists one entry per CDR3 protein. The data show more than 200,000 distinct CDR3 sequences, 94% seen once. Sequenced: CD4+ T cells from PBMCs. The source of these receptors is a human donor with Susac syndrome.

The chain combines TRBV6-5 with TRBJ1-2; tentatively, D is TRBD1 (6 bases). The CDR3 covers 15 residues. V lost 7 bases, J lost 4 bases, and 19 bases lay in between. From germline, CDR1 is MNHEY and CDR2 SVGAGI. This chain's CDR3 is CASTPGGDLSYGYTF. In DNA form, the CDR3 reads TGTGCCAGCACCCCCGGGGGCGATTTAAGCTATGGCTACACCTTC.

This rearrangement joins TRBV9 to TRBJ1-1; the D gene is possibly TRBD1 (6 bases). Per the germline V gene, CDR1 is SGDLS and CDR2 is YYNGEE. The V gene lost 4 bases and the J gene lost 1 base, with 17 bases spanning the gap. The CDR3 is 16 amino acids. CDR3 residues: CASSTNLRQANTEAFF. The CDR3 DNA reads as TGTGCCAGCAGCACAAACTTGAGACAGGCGAACACTGAAGCTTTCTTT.

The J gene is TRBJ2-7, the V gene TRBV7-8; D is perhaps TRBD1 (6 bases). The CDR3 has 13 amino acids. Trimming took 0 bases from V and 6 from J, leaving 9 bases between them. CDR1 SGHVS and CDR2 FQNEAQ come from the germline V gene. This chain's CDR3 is CASSLAGALEQYF. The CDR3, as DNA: TGTGCCAGCAGCTTAGCGGGGGCTCTCGAGCAGTACTTC. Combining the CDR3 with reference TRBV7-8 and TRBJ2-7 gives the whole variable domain GAGVSQSPRYKVAKRGQDVALRCDPISGHVSLFWYQQALGQGPEFLTYFQNEAQLDKSGLPSDRFFAERPEGSVSTLKIQRTQQEDSAVYLCASSLAGALEQYFGPGTRLTVT.

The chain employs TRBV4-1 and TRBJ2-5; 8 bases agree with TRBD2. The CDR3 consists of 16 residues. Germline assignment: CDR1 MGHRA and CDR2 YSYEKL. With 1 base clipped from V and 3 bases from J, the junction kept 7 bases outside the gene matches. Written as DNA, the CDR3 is TGCGCCAGCAGCCAAGTTTTGCTAGCGGGCAAAGAGACCCAGTACTTC. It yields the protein CASSQVLLAGKETQYF.

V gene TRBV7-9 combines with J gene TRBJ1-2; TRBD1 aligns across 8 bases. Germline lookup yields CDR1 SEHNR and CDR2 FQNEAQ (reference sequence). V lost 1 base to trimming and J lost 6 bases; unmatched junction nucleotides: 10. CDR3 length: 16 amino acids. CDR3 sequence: CASSLGAGGSVDGYTF. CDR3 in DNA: TGTGCCAGCAGCTTAGGGGCAGGGGGCTCGGTAGATGGCTACACCTTC. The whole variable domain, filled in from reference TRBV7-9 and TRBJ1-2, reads DTGVSQNPRHKITKRGQNVTFRCDPISEHNRLYWYRQTLGQGPEFLTYFQNEAQLEKSRLLSDRFSAERPKGSFSTLEIQRTEQGDSAMYLCASSLGAGGSVDGYTFGSGTRLTVV.

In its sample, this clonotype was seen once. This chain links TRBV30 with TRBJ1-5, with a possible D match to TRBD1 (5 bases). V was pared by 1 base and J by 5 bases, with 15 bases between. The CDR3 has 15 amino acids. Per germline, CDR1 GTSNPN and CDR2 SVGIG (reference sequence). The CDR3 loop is CAWSGASGPHQPQHF. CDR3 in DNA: TGTGCCTGGAGTGGTGCATCAGGGCCCCATCAGCCCCAGCATTTT.

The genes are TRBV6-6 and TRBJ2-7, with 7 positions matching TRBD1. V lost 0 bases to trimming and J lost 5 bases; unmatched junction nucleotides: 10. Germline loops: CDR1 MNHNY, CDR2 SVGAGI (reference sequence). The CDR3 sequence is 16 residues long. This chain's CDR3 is CASSYSGTAGFDEQYF. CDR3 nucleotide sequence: TGTGCCAGCAGTTACTCCGGGACAGCAGGATTCGACGAGCAGTACTTC.

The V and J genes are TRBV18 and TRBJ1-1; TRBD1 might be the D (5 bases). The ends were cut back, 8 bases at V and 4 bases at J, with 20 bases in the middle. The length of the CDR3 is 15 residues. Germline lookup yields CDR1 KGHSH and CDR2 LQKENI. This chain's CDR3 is CASTPLTVASTEAFF. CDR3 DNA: TGTGCCAGCACCCCCTTGACAGTGGCGAGCACTGAAGCTTTCTTT. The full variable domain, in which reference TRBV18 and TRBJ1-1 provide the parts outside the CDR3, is NAGVMQNPRHLVRRRGQEARLRCSPMKGHSHVYWYRQLPEEGLKFMVYLQKENIIDESGMPKERFSAEFPKEGPSILRIQQVVRGDSAAYFCASTPLTVASTEAFFGQGTRLTVV.

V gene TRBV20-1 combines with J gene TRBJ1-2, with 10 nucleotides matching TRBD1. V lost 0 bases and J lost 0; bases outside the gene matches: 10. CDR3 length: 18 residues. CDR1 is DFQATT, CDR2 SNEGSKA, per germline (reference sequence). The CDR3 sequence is CSARDLGTGDIANYGYTF. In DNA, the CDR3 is TGCAGTGCTAGAGATCTTGGGACAGGGGACATCGCTAACTATGGCTACACCTTC.

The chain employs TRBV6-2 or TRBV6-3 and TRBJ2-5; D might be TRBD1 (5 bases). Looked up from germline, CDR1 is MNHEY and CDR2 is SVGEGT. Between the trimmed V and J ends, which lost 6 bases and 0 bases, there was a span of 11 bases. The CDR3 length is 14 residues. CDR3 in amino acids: CASRLSGNQETQYF. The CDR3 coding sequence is TGTGCCAGCAGATTATCAGGGAACCAAGAGACCCAGTACTTC.

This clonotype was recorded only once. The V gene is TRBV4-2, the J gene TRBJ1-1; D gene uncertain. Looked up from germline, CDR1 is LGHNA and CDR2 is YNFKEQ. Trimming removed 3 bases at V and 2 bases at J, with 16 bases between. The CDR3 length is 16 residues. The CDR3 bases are TGTGCCAGCAGCCAGGACGGGCGGCAGGTTAACACTGAAGCTTTCTTT. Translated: CASSQDGRQVNTEAFF.

The CDR3 coding sequence is TGTGCCAGCAGTTACGCTGGGACAGGGGGAGGGAATGAAAAACTGTTTTTT. This encodes CASSYAGTGGGNEKLFF. The chain has TRBV6-5 and TRBJ1-4; 11 bases match TRBD1. Germline CDR1 and CDR2: MNHEY and SVGAGI. Trimming cost V 2 bases and J 5 bases; bases outside gene matches: 7. There are 17 residues in the CDR3.

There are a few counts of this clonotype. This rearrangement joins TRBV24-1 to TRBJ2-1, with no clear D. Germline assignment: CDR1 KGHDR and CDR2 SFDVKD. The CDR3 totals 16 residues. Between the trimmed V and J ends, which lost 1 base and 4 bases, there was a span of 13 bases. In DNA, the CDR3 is TGTGCCACCAGTGATTTATACGGTGGGGATTACAATGAGCAGTTCTTC. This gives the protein CATSDLYGGDYNEQFF.

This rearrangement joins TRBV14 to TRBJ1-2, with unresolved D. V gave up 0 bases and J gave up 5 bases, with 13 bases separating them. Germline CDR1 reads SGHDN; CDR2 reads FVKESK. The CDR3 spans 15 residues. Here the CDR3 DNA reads TGTGCCAGCAGCCAAGATTTTGGCGGAACTTATGGCTACACCTTC. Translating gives CASSQDFGGTYGYTF.

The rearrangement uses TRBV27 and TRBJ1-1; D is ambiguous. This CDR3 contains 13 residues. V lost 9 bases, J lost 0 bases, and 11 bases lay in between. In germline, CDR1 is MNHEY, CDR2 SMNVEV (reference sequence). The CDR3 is CASQTVLNTEAFF. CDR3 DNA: TGTGCCAGTCAAACAGTACTGAACACTGAAGCTTTCTTT.

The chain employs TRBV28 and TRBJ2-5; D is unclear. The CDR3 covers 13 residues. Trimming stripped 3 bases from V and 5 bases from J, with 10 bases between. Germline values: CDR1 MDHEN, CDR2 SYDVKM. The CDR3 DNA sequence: TGTGCCAGCAGTTTGTCGGCTGCGGAGACCCAGTACTTC. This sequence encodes CASSLSAAETQYF.

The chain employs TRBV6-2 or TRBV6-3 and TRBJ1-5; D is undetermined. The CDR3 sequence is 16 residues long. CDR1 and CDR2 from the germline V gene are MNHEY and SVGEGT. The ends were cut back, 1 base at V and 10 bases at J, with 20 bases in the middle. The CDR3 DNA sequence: TGTGCCAGCAGTTACTGGAGCCAAACCGGAGAGAATCCCCAGCATTTT. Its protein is CASSYWSQTGENPQHF.

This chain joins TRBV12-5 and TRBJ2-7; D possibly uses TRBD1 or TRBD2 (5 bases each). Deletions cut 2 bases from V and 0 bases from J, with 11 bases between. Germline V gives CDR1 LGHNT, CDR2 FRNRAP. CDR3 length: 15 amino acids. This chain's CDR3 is CASGLYGTSSYEQYF. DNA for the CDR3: TGTGCTAGTGGTTTGTACGGGACGAGCTCCTACGAGCAGTACTTC.

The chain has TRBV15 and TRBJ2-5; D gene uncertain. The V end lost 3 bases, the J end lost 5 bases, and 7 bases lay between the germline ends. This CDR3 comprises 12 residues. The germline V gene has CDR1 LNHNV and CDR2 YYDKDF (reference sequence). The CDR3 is CATSRIGETQYF. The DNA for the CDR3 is TGTGCCACCAGCAGGATAGGGGAGACCCAGTACTTC.

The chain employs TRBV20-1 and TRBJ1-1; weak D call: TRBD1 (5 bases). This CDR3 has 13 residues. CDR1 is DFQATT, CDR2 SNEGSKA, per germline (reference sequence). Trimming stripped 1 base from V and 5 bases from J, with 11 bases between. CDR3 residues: CSARVSEGTEAFF. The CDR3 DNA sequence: TGCAGTGCTAGAGTCTCCGAGGGGACTGAAGCTTTCTTT.

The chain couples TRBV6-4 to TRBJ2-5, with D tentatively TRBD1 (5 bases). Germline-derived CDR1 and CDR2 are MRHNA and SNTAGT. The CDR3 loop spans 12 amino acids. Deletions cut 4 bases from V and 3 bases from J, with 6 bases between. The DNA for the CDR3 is TGTGCCAGCAGTGTCAGGGAAGAGACCCAGTACTTC. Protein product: CASSVREETQYF.

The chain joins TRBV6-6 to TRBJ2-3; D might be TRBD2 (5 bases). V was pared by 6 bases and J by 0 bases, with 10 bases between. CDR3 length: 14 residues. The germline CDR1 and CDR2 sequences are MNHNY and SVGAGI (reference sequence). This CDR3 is CASRQDLSTDTQYF. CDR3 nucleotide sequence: TGTGCCAGCAGGCAGGACTTAAGCACAGATACGCAGTATTTT.

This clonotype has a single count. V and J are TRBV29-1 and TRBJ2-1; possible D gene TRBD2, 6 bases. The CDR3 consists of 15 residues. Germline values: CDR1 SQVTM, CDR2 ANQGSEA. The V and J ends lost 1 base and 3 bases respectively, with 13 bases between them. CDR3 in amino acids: CSVEGGRGNYNEQFF. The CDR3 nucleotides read TGCAGCGTTGAAGGCGGGCGGGGAAACTACAATGAGCAGTTCTTC.

CDR3 sequence: CASSLRVNTEAFF. As DNA, the CDR3 is TGTGCCAGCAGTCTACGGGTGAACACTGAAGCTTTCTTT. The chain joins TRBV6-2 or TRBV6-3 to TRBJ1-1; D gene ambiguous. Trimming left V 5 bases short and J 0 bases short, with 7 bases between. The CDR3 runs to 13 residues. Germline V gene data show CDR1 as MNHEY and CDR2 as SVGEGT.

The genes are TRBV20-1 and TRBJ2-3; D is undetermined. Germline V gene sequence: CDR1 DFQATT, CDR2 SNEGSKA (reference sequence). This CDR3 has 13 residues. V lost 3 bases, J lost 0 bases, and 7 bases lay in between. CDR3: CSASDGSTDTQYF. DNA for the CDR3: TGCAGTGCTAGTGACGGTAGCACAGATACGCAGTATTTT.

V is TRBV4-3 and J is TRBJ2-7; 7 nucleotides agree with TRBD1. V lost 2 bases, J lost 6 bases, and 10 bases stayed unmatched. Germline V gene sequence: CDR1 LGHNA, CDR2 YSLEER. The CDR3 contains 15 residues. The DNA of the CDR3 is TGCGCCAGCAGCCAACTCCGGACAGGATTAGGCGAGCAGTACTTC. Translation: CASSQLRTGLGEQYF.

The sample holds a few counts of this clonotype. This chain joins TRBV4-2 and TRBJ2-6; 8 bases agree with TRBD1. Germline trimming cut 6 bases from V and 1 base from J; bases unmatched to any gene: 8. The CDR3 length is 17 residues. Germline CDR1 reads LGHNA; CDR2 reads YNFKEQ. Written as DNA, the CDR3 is TGTGCCAGCAGTCCAGGGGGCGCTCGGTCTGGGGCCAACGTCCTGACTTTC. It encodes CASSPGGARSGANVLTF.

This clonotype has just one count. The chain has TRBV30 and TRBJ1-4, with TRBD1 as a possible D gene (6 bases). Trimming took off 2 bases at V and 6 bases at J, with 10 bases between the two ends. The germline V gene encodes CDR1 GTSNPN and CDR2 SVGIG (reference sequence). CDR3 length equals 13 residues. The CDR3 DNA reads TGTGCCTGGAGTAGGGGGTCCGATGAAAAACTGTTTTTT. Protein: CAWSRGSDEKLFF.

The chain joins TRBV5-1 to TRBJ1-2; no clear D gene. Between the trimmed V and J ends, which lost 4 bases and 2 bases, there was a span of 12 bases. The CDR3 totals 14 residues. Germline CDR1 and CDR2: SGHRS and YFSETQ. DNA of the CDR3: TGCGCCAGCAGCACCTCCGGTAGCAACTATGGCTACACCTTC. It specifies CASSTSGSNYGYTF.

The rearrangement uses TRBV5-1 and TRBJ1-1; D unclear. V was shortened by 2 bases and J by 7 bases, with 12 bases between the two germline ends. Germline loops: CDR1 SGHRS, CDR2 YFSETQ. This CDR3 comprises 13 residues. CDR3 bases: TGCGCCAGCAGCTTCGGTGGACGGAGTGAAGCTTTCTTT. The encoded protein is CASSFGGRSEAFF.